This entry describes one T cell receptor beta chain. The sample belongs to a study of blood T cell repertoires in COVID-19. For the study at large: Sample material is recorded as cDNA or gDNA derived from T cells, B-cell-depleted T cells, or PBMCs.

Sequencing was performed with immunoSEQ multiplex PCR; in TCRdb, only in-frame clones are kept and a portion is missing. The table shows more than 95,000 clones, with 90% occurring only once. CDR1 and CDR2 from the germline V gene are DFQATT and SNEGSKA (reference sequence). Trimming stripped 6 bases from V and 6 bases from J, with 8 bases between. The CDR3 covers 10 residues. Sequenced: peripheral blood. The source of this sequence is a man aged 55 to 70 with acute or convalescent COVID-19. V is TRBV20-1 and J is TRBJ1-2, with D hard to call. CDR3 DNA sequence: TGCAGTGCCCATGAGGATGGCTACACCTTC. As protein: CSAHEDGYTF.